A single T cell receptor beta chain is shown here with its context. Its antigen remains unknown. The data are from a study of human T cells and chemical hapten exposure. Study-level information: Largely, small differences in pooled library volume made per-sample TCR yields vary. Study-wide points: The number of TCRs above 1 in 1000 frequency did not change after DPC sensitization.

Single cDNA molecules in the library carried unique molecular identifiers attached during preparation. As handled by the study authors: TCR counts had a median of about 92,000 per sample and spanned roughly 20,000 to 690,600. One entry per CDR3 protein, called by TCRdb with MiXCR from the reads. The V and J calls here are based on TCRdb, not the publication. The data contain 850 to 1,000 distinct CDR3 sequences, around 83% of them singletons. Unfractionated whole blood yielded total RNA. The clonotype comes from a human donor with alopecia, or a healthy volunteer (not recorded which). Some clones in this sample may be carry-over from other donors' samples. This table probably holds off-target reads from a library built for another chain. Sequencing used whole blood.

CDR3 sequence (DNA): TGTGCCAGCAGCTTAGCGGAGGTCGGAGTCACCGGGGAGCTGTTTTTT. It codes for CASSLAEVGVTGELFF. The chain links TRBV7-2 to TRBJ2-2; perhaps TRBD2 as D (5 bases). The V and J ends lost 0 bases and 4 bases respectively, with 12 bases between them. This CDR3 is 16 amino acids long. Looked up from germline, CDR1 is SGHTA and CDR2 is FQGNSA.